What follows describes a single TCR beta chain. What it binds is unknown. Sequencing used immunoSEQ multiplex PCR; TCRdb keeps in-frame clones, though not all of them. The sample contains 120,000 to 150,000 clones, more than 85% of which appear only once. CDR1 and CDR2 from the germline V gene are SGHVS and FQNEAQ. CDR3 length equals 17 residues. V shed 4 bases and J 0 bases; nucleotides not matched to a gene: 9. The donors were in the roughly 130-subject validation cohort; that cohort was separate from the approximately 730-subject first cohort. The data belong to a study of cytomegalovirus exposure and HLA in healthy donors. Study-wide background: The same platform was used for the 95 to 150 validation repertoires and the 650 to 800 first-cohort repertoires, a later analysis reported. Findings and limits, study-wide: Most sequenced TCRs were rare (though some public TCRs occurred in many donors). According to a subsequent analysis, TCR clusters identified in the first cohort showed a tendency to co-occur across the 120 or so validation repertoires.

The receptor's source is a man younger than 35 in good health and CMV-seronegative. The sequencing input was PBMCs. The genes are TRBV7-8 and TRBJ1-2; TRBD1 matches 9 bases. Written as DNA, the CDR3 is TGTGCCAGCAGCTCGTACAGGGGGCGAACCGCTAACTATGGCTACACCTTC. Amino acid sequence: CASSSYRGRTANYGYTF.